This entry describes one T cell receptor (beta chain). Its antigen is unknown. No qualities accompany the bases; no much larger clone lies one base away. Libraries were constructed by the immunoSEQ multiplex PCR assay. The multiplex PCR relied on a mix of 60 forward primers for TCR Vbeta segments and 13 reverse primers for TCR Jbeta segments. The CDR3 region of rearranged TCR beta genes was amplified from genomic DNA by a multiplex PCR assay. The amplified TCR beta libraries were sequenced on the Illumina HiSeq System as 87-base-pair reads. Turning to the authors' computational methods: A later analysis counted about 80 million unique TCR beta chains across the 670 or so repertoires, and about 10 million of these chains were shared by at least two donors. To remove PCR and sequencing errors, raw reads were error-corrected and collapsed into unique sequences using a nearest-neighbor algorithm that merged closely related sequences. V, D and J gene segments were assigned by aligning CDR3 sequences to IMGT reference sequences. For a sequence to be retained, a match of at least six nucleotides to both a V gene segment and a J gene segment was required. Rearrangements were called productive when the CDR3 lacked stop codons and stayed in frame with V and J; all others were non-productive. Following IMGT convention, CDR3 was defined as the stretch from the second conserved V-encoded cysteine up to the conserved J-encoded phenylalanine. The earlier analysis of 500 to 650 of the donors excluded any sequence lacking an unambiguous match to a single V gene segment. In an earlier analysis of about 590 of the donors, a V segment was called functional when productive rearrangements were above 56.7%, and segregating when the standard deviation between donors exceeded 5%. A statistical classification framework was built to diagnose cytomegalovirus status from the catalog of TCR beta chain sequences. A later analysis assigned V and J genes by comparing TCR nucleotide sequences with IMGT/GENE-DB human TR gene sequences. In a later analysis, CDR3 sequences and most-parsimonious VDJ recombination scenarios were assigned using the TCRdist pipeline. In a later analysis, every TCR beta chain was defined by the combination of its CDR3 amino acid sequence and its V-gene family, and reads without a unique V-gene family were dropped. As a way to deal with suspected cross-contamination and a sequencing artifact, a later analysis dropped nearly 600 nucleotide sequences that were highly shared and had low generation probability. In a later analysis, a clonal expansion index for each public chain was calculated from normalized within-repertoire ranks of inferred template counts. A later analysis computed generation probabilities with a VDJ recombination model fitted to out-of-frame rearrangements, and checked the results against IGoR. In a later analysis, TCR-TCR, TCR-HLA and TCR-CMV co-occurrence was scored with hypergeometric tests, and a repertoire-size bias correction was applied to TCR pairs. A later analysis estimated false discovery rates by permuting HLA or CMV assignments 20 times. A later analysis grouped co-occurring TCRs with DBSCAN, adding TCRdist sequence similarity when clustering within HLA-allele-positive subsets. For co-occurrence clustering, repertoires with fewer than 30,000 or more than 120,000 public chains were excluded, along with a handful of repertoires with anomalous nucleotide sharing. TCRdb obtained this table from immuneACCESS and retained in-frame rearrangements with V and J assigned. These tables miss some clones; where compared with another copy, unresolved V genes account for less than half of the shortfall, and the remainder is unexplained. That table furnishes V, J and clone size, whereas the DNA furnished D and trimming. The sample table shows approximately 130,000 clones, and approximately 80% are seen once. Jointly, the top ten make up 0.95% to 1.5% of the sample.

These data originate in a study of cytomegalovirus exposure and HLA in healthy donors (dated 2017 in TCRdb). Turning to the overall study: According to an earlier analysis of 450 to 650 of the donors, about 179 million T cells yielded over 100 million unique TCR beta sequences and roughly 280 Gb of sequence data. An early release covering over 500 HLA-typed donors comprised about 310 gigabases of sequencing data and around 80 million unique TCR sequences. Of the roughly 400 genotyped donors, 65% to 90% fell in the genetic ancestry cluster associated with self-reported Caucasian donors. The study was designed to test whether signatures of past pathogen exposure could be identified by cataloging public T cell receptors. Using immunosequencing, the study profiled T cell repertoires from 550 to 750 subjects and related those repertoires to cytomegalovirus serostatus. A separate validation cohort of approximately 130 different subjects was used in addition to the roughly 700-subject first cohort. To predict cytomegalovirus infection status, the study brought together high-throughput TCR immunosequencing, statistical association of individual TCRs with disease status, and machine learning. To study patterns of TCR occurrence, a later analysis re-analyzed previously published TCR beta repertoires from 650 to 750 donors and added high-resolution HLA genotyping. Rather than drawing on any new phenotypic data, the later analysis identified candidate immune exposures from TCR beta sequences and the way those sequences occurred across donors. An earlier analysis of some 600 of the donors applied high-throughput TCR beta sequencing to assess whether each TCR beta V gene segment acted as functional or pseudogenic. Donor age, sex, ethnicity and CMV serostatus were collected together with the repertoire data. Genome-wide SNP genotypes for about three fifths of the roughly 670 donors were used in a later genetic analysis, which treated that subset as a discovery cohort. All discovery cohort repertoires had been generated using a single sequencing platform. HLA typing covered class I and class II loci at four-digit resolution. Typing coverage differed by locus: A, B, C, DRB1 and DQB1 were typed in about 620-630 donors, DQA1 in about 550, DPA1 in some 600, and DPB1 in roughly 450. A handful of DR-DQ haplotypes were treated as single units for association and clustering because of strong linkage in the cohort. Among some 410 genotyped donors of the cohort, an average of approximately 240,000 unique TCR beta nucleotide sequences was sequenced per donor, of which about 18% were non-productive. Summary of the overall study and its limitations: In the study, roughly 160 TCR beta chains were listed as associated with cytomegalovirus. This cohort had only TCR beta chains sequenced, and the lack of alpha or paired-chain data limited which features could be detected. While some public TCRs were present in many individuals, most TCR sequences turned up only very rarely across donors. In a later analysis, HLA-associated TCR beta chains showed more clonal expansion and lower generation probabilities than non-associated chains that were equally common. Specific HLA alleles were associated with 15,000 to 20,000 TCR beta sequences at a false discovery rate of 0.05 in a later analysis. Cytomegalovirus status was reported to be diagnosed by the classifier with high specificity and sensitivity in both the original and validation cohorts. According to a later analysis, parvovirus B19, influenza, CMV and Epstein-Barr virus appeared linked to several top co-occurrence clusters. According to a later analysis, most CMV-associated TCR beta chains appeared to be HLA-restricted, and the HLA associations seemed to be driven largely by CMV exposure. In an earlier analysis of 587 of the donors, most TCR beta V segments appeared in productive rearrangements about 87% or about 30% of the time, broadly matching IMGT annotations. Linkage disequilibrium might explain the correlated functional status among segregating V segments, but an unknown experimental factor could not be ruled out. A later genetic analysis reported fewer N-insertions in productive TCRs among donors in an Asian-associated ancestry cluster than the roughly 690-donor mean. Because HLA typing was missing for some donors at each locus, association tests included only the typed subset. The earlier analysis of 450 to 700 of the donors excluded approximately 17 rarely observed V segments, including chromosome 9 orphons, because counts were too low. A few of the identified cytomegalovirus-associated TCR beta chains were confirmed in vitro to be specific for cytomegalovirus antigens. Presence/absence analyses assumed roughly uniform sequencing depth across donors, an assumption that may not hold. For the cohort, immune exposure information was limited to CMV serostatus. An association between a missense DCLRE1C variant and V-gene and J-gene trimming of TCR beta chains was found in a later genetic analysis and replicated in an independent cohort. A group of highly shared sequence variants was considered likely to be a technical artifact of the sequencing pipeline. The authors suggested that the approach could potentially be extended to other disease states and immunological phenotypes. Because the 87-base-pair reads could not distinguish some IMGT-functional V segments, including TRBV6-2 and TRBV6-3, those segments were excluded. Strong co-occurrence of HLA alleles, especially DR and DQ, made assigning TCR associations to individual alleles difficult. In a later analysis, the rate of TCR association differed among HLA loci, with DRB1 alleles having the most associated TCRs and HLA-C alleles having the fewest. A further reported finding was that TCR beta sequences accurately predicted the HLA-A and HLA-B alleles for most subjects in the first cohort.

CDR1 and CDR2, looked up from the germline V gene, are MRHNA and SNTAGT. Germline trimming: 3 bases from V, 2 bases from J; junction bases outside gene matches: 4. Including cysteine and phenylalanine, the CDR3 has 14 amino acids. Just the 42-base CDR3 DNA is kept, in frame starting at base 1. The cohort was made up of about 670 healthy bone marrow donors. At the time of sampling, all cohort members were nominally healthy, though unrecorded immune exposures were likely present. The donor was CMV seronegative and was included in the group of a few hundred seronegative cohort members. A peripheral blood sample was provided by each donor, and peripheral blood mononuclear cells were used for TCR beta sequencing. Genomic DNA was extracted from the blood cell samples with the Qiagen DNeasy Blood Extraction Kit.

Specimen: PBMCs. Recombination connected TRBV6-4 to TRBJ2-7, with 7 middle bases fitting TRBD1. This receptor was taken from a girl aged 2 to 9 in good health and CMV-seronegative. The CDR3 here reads CASSEGQGAYEQYF. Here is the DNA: TGTGCCAGCAGTGAGGGGCAGGGGGCCTACGAGCAGTACTTC.